This T cell receptor (beta chain) was identified during a study of PD-1 blockade in classical Hodgkin lymphoma. Findings and limits, study-wide: Reports indicated that newly diagnosed patients had lower baseline TCR diversity than healthy donors did. Compared with baseline, CD4+ but not CD8+ TCR diversity had risen significantly by C4D1. Newly diagnosed and completely responding patients shared comparable baseline diversity.

As for this clone: Its antigen is unknown.

Indicated time point: cycle 4 day 1 (C4D1), after more than five weeks of nivolumab. All patients relapsed after autologous stem cell transplantation, and brentuximab vedotin exposure varied. Best responses included complete response and partial response; otherwise, the best response was progressive disease. TCRdb keeps only in-frame clones here, not all; method: immunoSEQ multiplex PCR. The sample has about 64,000 clones, 90% to 95% seen once. Germline V CDR1 and CDR2: SGHTS, YDEGEE. This CDR3 contains 14 residues. Trimming removed 2 bases from V and 0 bases from J, with 6 bases in between. The chain has TRBV5-8 and TRBJ1-5, with D tentatively TRBD1 (5 bases). The material sequenced was peripheral blood mononuclear cells (PBMCs), taken before the fourth cycle of nivolumab. This sequence was found in a human donor with classical Hodgkin lymphoma. The CDR3 DNA is TGTGCCAGCAGCTTCAGGGTTAGCAATCAGCCCCAGCATTTT. This sequence encodes CASSFRVSNQPQHF.